This TCR beta chain derives from a study of OX40 agonist ivuxolimab in advanced cancers. Broader study findings: Antigen specificity remained undetermined for the expanded peripheral T cells. At 0.1 to 3.0 mg/kg, CD4+ and CD8+ blood T cells expanded clonally by week 6. Expanded clones tended on average to be more numerous among CD8+ T cells than CD4+.

Only in-frame clones appear in the TCRdb table, and some are missing; sequencing was by immunoSEQ multiplex PCR. Of about 37,000 clones listed, roughly 87% are singletons. In its sample, this clone was seen once. Its antigen is currently unknown. The receptor comes from an adult with an advanced solid tumor such as melanoma, head and neck, liver or kidney cancer. Source: CD4+ or CD8+ T cells sorted from blood, taken in a trial of the OX40 agonist ivuxolimab.

The CDR3 spells CASQRNTGELFF. DNA of the CDR3: TGTGCCAGTCAGAGAAACACCGGGGAGCTGTTTTTT. The chain carries TRBV6-6 and TRBJ2-2, with unresolved D. Trimming left V 9 bases short and J 2 bases short, with 7 bases between. Germline V gene lookup returns CDR1 MNHNY and CDR2 SVGAGI (reference sequence). This CDR3 comprises 12 residues.